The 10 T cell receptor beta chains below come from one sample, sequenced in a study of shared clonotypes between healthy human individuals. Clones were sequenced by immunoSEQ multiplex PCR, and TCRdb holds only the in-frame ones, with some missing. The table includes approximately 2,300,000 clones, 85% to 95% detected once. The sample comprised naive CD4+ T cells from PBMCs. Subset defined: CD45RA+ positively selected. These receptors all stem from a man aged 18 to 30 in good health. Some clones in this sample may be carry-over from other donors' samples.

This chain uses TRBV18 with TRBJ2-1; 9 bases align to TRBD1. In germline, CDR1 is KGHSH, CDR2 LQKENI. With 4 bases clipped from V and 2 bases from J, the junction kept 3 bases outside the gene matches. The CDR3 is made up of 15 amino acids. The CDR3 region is CASSLGTGTYNEQFF. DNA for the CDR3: TGTGCCAGCTCACTAGGGACAGGGACCTACAATGAGCAGTTCTTC.

The CDR3 DNA reads as TGCGCCAGCAGCTTGGTCGGGCATGACACTGAAGCTTTCTTT. Translating gives CASSLVGHDTEAFF. The chain joins TRBV5-1 to TRBJ1-1; D unclear. The CDR3 runs 14 residues. Germline assignment: CDR1 SGHRS and CDR2 YFSETQ. Trimming removed 0 bases at V and 3 bases at J, with 9 bases between.

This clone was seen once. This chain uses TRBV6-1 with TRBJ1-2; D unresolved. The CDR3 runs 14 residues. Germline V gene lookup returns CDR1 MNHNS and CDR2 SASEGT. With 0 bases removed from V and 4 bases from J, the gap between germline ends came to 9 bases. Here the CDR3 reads CASSEAWQLYGYTF. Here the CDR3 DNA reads TGTGCCAGCAGTGAAGCGTGGCAGCTCTATGGCTACACCTTC.

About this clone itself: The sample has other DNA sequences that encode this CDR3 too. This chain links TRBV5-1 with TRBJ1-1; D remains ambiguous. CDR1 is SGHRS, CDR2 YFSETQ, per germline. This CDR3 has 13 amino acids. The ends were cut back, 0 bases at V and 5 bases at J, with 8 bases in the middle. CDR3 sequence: CASSLGGGTEAFF. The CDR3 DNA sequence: TGCGCCAGCAGCTTGGGCGGAGGGACTGAAGCTTTCTTT.

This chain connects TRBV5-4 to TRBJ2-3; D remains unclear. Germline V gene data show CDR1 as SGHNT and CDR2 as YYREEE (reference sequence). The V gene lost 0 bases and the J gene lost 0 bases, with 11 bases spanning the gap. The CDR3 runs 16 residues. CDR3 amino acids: CASSLVALRSTDTQYF. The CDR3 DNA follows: TGTGCCAGCAGCTTGGTCGCGTTGCGGAGCACAGATACGCAGTATTTT.

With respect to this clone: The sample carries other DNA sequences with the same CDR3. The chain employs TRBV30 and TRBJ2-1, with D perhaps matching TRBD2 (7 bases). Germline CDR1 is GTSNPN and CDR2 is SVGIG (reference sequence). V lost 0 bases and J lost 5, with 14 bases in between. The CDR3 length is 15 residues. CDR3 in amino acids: CAWSVLRGRNNEQFF. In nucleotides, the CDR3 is TGTGCCTGGAGTGTATTGCGGGGGCGAAACAATGAGCAGTTCTTC.

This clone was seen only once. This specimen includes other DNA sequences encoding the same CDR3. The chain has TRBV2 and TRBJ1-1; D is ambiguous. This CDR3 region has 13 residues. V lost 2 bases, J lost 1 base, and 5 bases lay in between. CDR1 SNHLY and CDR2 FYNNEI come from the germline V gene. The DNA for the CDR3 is TGTGCCAGCAGTGAACGGAGGAACACTGAAGCTTTCTTT. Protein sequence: CASSERRNTEAFF.

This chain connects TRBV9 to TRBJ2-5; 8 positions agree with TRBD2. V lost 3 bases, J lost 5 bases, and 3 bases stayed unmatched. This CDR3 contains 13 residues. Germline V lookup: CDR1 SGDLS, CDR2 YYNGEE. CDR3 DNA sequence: TGTGCCAGCAGCGCGGGGGGGTATGAGACCCAGTACTTC. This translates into CASSAGGYETQYF.

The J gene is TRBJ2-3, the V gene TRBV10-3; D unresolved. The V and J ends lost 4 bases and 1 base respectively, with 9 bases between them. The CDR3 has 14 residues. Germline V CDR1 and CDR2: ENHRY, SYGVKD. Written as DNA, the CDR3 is TGTGCCATCAGTGCGGGCACCGGCACAGATACGCAGTATTTT. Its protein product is CAISAGTGTDTQYF.

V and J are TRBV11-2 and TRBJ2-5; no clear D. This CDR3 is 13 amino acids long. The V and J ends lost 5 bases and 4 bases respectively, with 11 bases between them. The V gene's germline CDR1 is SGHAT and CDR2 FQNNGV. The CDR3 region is CASSPSRLETQYF. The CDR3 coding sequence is TGTGCCAGCAGCCCCAGTAGGCTAGAGACCCAGTACTTC. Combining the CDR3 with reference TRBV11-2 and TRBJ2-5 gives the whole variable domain EAGVAQSPRYKIIEKRQSVAFWCNPISGHATLYWYQQILGQGPKLLIQFQNNGVVDDSQLPKDRFSAERLKGVDSTLKIQPAKLEDSAVYLCASSPSRLETQYFGPGTRLLVL.